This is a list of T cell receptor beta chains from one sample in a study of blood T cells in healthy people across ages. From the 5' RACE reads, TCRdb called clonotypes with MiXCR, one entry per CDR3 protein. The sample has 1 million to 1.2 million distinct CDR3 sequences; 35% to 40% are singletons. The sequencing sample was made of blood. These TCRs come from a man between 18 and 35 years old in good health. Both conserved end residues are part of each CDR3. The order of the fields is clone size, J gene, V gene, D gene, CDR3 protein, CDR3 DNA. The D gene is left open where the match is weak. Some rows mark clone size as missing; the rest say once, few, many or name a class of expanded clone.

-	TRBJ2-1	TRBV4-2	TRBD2	CASSQDGLAGCEQFF	TGTGCCAGCAGCCAAGACGGACTAGCGGGATGTGAGCAGTTCTTC
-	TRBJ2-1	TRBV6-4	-	CASSESLAGDSDEQFF	TGTGCCAGCAGTGAATCCTTGGCAGGGGACTCTGATGAGCAGTTCTTC
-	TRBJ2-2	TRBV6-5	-	CASSSESTGELFF	TGTGCCAGCAGTTCGGAGTCCACCGGGGAGCTGTTTTTT
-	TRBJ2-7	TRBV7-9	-	CASSPKFGYEQYF	TGTGCCAGCAGCCCGAAGTTTGGCTACGAGCAGTACTTC
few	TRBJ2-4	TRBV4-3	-	CASSQEWAEGELAKNIQYF	TGCGCCAGCAGCCAAGAATGGGCTGAGGGAGAACTAGCCAAAAACATTCAGTACTTC
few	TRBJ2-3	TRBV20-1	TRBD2	CSAGLAGGKDTQYF	TGCAGTGCGGGACTAGCGGGAGGCAAGGATACGCAGTATTTT
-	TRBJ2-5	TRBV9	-	CASSVVYGNDEQYF	TGTGCCAGCAGCGTAGTGTACGGGAACGATGAGCAGTACTTC
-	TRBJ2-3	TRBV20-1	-	CSASFSKDTQYF	TGCAGTGCTAGTTTTTCGAAAGATACGCAGTATTTT
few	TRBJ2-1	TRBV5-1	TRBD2	CASSLTSGEDIRNEQFF	TGCGCCAGCAGCTTGACTAGCGGGGAAGATATACGTAATGAGCAGTTCTTC
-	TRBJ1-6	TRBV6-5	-	CASSRDGNSPLHF	TGTGCCAGCAGTCGGGACGGAAATTCACCCCTCCACTTT
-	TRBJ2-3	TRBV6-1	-	CASSKQGSDTQYF	TGTGCCAGCAGTAAGCAGGGATCAGATACGCAGTATTTT
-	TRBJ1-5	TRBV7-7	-	CASSLRESSSNQPQHF	TGTGCCAGCAGCTTACGGGAGTCATCAAGCAATCAGCCCCAGCATTTT
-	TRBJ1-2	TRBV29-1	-	CSGGRDMGDYTF	TGCAGTGGCGGCAGGGACATGGGGGACTACACCTTC
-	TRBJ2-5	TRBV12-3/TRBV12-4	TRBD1	CASSPQDRGNQETQYF	TGTGCCAGCAGTCCCCAAGACAGGGGTAACCAAGAGACCCAGTACTTC
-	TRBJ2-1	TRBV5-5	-	CASSTFEARSYNEQFF	TGTGCCAGCAGTACCTTCGAGGCGCGCTCCTACAATGAGCAGTTCTTC
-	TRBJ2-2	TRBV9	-	CASSPAEGVPGELFF	TGTGCCAGCAGCCCCGCAGAGGGTGTCCCCGGGGAGCTGTTTTTT
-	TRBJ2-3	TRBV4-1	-	CASSRGTGMIPLTQYF	TGCGCCAGCAGCCGAGGGACGGGGATGATACCCCTTACGCAGTATTTT
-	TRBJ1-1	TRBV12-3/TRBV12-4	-	CASSFRGVQNTEAFF	TGTGCCAGCAGTTTTAGGGGGGTACAGAACACTGAAGCTTTCTTT
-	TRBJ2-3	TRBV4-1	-	CASSLREEDTQYF	TGCGCCAGCAGCCTCAGGGAAGAAGATACGCAGTATTTT
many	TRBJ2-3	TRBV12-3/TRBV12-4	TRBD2	CASTPFRTSRADTQYF	TGTGCCAGCACTCCGTTTCGGACTAGCAGGGCAGATACGCAGTATTTT
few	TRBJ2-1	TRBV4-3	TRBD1	CASSQVGPGQAPYNEQFF	TGCGCCAGCAGCCAAGTAGGACCGGGACAGGCACCTTACAATGAGCAGTTCTTC
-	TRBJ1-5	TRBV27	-	CASSFGGGGQPQHF	TGTGCCAGCAGTTTCGGGGGTGGAGGTCAGCCCCAGCATTTT
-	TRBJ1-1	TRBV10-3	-	CAISSLGNTEAFF	TGTGCCATCTCGTCGCTCGGGAACACTGAAGCTTTCTTT
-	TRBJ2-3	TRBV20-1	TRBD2	CSAIGLAGFADTQYF	TGCAGTGCAATAGGACTAGCGGGATTCGCAGATACGCAGTATTTT
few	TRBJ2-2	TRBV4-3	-	CASSQGQKFANTGELFF	TGCGCCAGCAGCCAAGGACAGAAGTTCGCGAACACCGGGGAGCTGTTTTTT
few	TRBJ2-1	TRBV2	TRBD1	CANQGDDLQQFF	TGTGCCAACCAGGGGGACGATCTGCAGCAGTTCTTC
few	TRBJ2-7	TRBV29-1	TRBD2	CSVRAGALPSYEQYF	TGCAGCGTTCGAGCGGGGGCGCTCCCCTCCTACGAGCAGTACTTC
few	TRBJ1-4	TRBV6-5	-	CASSHEGQVNEKLFF	TGTGCCAGCAGTCACGAGGGACAAGTTAATGAAAAACTGTTTTTT
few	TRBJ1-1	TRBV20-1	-	CSAKKGGTEAFF	TGCAGTGCTAAAAAAGGGGGAACTGAAGCTTTCTTT
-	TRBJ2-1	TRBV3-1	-	CASSRGPNEQFF	TGTGCCAGCAGCCGGGGTCCCAATGAGCAGTTCTTC
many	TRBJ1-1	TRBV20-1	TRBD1	CSARDQGADTEAFF	TGCAGTGCTAGAGACCAGGGGGCGGACACTGAAGCTTTCTTT
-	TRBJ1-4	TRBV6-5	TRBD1	CASSPDRVYYEKLFF	TGTGCCAGCAGTCCGGACAGGGTATATTACGAAAAACTGTTTTTT
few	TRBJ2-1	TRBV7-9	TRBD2	CASSSWTSDDEQFF	TGTGCCAGCAGCTCCTGGACTAGCGATGATGAGCAGTTCTTC
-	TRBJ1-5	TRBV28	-	CASRAGPRGDQPQHF	TGTGCCAGCAGGGCGGGACCCAGAGGCGATCAGCCCCAGCATTTT
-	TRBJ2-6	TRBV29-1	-	CSVDGGISGANVLTF	TGCAGCGTTGATGGAGGGATCTCTGGGGCCAACGTCCTGACTTTC
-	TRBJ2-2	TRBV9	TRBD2	CASNLLGGRAIDTGELFF	TGTGCCAGCAATCTACTCGGTGGGAGGGCGATCGACACCGGGGAGCTGTTTTTT
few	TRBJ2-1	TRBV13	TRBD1	CASSGQTGGTEQFF	TGTGCCAGCAGCGGCCAAACAGGGGGCACTGAGCAGTTCTTC